Below, one TCR beta chain is given with its context. This CDR3 contains 16 residues. V was pared by 5 bases and J by 4 bases, with 8 bases of the junction left unmatched. In germline, CDR1 is SEHNR, CDR2 FQNEAQ (reference sequence). These data are taken from a study of cytomegalovirus exposure and HLA in healthy donors. Produced via immunoSEQ multiplex PCR; TCRdb's table is partial and in-frame only. The sample lists around 240,000 clones; 90% were seen once. The rearrangement joins TRBV7-9 to TRBJ1-1; 12 nucleotides agree with TRBD1. The sample was PBMCs. The sequence derives from a woman between 18 and 29 years old in good health and CMV-seronegative. This CDR3 is CASSPPWDRGPTEAFF. CDR3 sequence (DNA): TGTGCCAGCAGCCCTCCTTGGGACAGGGGGCCCACTGAAGCTTTCTTT.